These 7 T cell receptor beta chains share one sample of origin, sequenced in a study of blood T cell repertoires in COVID-19. Here immunoSEQ multiplex PCR was the method, and the copy in TCRdb shows in-frame clones only, minus some. The sample contains about 270,000 clones, over 75% of which appear only once. Sequenced: peripheral blood. The receptors stem from a human donor in a cohort sampled during active COVID-19.

J is TRBJ1-4 and V is TRBV5-1; 7 bases fit TRBD1. The junction had 2 bases not matched to a gene; V was cut back by 0 bases and J by 3 bases. The CDR3 consists of 15 residues. Germline values: CDR1 SGHRS, CDR2 YFSETQ. Here the CDR3 reads CASSLDGTANEKLFF. The CDR3 bases are TGCGCCAGCAGCTTGGACGGGACAGCTAATGAAAAACTGTTTTTT. Using reference TRBV5-1 and TRBJ1-4 for the parts outside the CDR3, the full variable domain is KAGVTQTPRYLIKTRGQQVTLSCSPISGHRSVSWYQQTPGQGLQFLFEYFSETQRNKGNFPGRFSGRQFSNSRSEMNVSTLELGDSALYLCASSLDGTANEKLFFGSGTQLSVL.

The chain couples TRBV14 to TRBJ1-1, with 7 positions matching TRBD1. Germline loops: CDR1 SGHDN, CDR2 FVKESK. The junction had 7 bases not matched to a gene; V was cut back by 6 bases and J by 3 bases. The CDR3 is 14 amino acids. This CDR3 reads CASRRTGEYTEAFF. CDR3 nucleotides: TGTGCCAGCAGACGAACAGGGGAATACACTGAAGCTTTCTTT.

The V call is TRBV28, the J call TRBJ1-4; the D is unclear. The CDR3 length is 14 residues. Germline CDR1 reads MDHEN; CDR2 reads SYDVKM. The V end was cut by 5 bases, the J end by 6 bases, with 13 bases between. The CDR3 DNA reads TGTGCCAGCAGTCCCCCGAGGGTGGATGAAAAACTGTTTTTT. Its protein is CASSPPRVDEKLFF.

The table lists this clone with a count of one. The chain has TRBV27 and TRBJ2-1, with 9 nucleotides matching TRBD2. CDR1 is MNHEY and CDR2 is SMNVEV in the germline V gene (reference sequence). V lost 6 bases to trimming and J lost 4 bases; unmatched junction nucleotides: 7. The CDR3 is 15 residues long. The CDR3 is CASRSRTSEYNEQFF. DNA of the CDR3: TGTGCCAGCAGATCACGGACTAGCGAGTACAATGAGCAGTTCTTC.

This clone was recorded once. This chain joins TRBV3-1 (or the pseudogene TRBV3-2) and TRBJ2-1; 8 nucleotides align to TRBD2. Germline CDR1 LGHDT, CDR2 YNNKEL (reference sequence). The CDR3 totals 16 residues. The V gene end was trimmed by 5 bases and the J gene end by 6 bases; junction bases not matched to a gene: 12. CDR3 bases: TGTGCCAGCAGCGGGGCCATAGCGGGACGAGCCAATGAGCAGTTCTTC. Translating gives CASSGAIAGRANEQFF.

The chain has TRBV5-1 and TRBJ2-6; D is perhaps TRBD2 (5 bases). Trimming removed 1 base from V and 0 bases from J, with 8 bases in between. Germline V lookup: CDR1 SGHRS, CDR2 YFSETQ. CDR3 length: 16 amino acids. For the CDR3, the DNA is TGCGCCAGCAGCTTGTGGGAGTTCTCTGGGGCCAACGTCCTGACTTTC. Translation gives CASSLWEFSGANVLTF. The full variable domain, rest sourced from reference TRBV5-1 and TRBJ2-6, is KAGVTQTPRYLIKTRGQQVTLSCSPISGHRSVSWYQQTPGQGLQFLFEYFSETQRNKGNFPGRFSGRQFSNSRSEMNVSTLELGDSALYLCASSLWEFSGANVLTFGAGSRLTVL.

This clone showed up many times. The J gene is TRBJ1-3, the V gene TRBV5-1, with 8 bases that match TRBD1. The CDR3 has 16 amino acids. The germline gives CDR1 SGHRS, CDR2 YFSETQ. V was clipped by 4 bases and J by 8 bases; unmatched bases: 14. CDR3 sequence (DNA): TGCGCCAGCAGCCTCACCGGGACAGGAGCCGGAGACACCATATATTTT. Amino acids: CASSLTGTGAGDTIYF.